A selection of T cell receptor beta chains follows, all from one sample in a study of CD8 T cells in Susac syndrome. Using its own MiXCR run on the immunoSEQ multiplex PCR reads, TCRdb lists one record per CDR3 protein. The table records 250,000 to 350,000 distinct CDR3 sequences, about 90% of them present only once. Sequences were obtained from CD4+ T cells from PBMCs. These receptors were taken from a human donor with multiple sclerosis. Each CDR3 is given with its conserved first and last residue. D genes are given only for firm matches. Only part of the rows carry a size: once, few, many, or a class if the clone is expanded.

v_gene: TRBV12-3/TRBV12-4; abundance: -; j_gene: TRBJ1-6; d_gene: -; CDR3nt: TGTGCCAGCAGTGTCGGGGCCGTCCATAATTCACCCCTCCACTTT; CDR3aa: CASSVGAVHNSPLHF
v_gene: TRBV4-3; abundance: -; j_gene: TRBJ2-2; d_gene: TRBD1; CDR3nt: TGCGCCAGCAGCCAAAACCCTCAGGGGGCGAACACCGGGGAGCTGTTTTTT; CDR3aa: CASSQNPQGANTGELFF
v_gene: TRBV7-2; abundance: -; j_gene: TRBJ1-2; d_gene: TRBD1; CDR3nt: TGTGCCAGCAGCATTCGGACAGGGCCCCTTGGCTACACCTTC; CDR3aa: CASSIRTGPLGYTF
v_gene: TRBV12-3/TRBV12-4; abundance: -; j_gene: TRBJ1-6; d_gene: -; CDR3nt: TGTGCCAGCAGCCCGTCGCATGGGGATAATTCACCCCTCCACTTT; CDR3aa: CASSPSHGDNSPLHF
v_gene: TRBV2; abundance: -; j_gene: TRBJ2-2; d_gene: -; CDR3nt: TGTGCCAGCATCGTGATAGCGAGCACCGGGGAGCTGTTTTTT; CDR3aa: CASIVIASTGELFF
v_gene: TRBV24-1; abundance: -; j_gene: TRBJ2-1; d_gene: TRBD2; CDR3nt: TGTGCCACCAGTGATTCTAAGCCGGGACTAGGGACCTACAATGAGCAGTTCTTC; CDR3aa: CATSDSKPGLGTYNEQFF
v_gene: TRBV29-1; abundance: -; j_gene: TRBJ2-1; d_gene: -; CDR3nt: TGCAGCGTTGAAAGGAGGGTCGATGAGCAGTTCTTC; CDR3aa: CSVERRVDEQFF
v_gene: TRBV25-1; abundance: -; j_gene: TRBJ2-1; d_gene: -; CDR3nt: TGTGCCAGCAGTGAATTGGGGACCACCTTTAATGAGCAGTTCTTC; CDR3aa: CASSELGTTFNEQFF
v_gene: TRBV5-6; abundance: -; j_gene: TRBJ1-2; d_gene: -; CDR3nt: TGTGCCAGCAGCTTGGAGCGACGGCTTTATGGCTACACCTTC; CDR3aa: CASSLERRLYGYTF
v_gene: TRBV19; abundance: few; j_gene: TRBJ2-5; d_gene: TRBD1; CDR3nt: TGTGCCAGTAGTACCCGGGACAGGGGTAGAGGGGGAGAGACCCAGTACTTC; CDR3aa: CASSTRDRGRGGETQYF
v_gene: TRBV9; abundance: -; j_gene: TRBJ2-1; d_gene: -; CDR3nt: TGTGCCAGCAGCGTAGAAGCAGGGAAGGGCAATGAGCAGTTCTTC; CDR3aa: CASSVEAGKGNEQFF
v_gene: TRBV12-3/TRBV12-4; abundance: -; j_gene: TRBJ2-7; d_gene: TRBD1; CDR3nt: TGTGCCAGCACCTCGGACAGGGTCTACGAGCAGTACTTC; CDR3aa: CASTSDRVYEQYF
v_gene: TRBV29-1; abundance: -; j_gene: TRBJ2-1; d_gene: -; CDR3nt: TGCAGCGTCACTGCTGGACTAACTCCCTACGGAGCGGCTTACAATGAGCAGTTCTTC; CDR3aa: CSVTAGLTPYGAAYNEQFF
v_gene: TRBV5-1; abundance: -; j_gene: TRBJ1-1; d_gene: -; CDR3nt: TGCGCCAGCAGCTTGGGAAGGGGACTGCGTATGAACACTGAAGCTTTCTTT; CDR3aa: CASSLGRGLRMNTEAFF
v_gene: TRBV19; abundance: -; j_gene: TRBJ2-4; d_gene: TRBD1; CDR3nt: TGTGCCAGTAGTTCTACAGGGGCGGCCAAAAACATTCAGTACTTC; CDR3aa: CASSSTGAAKNIQYF
v_gene: TRBV5-1; abundance: -; j_gene: TRBJ2-1; d_gene: -; CDR3nt: TGTGCCAGCAGTTTAGGCAATGAGCAGTTCTTC; CDR3aa: CASSLGNEQFF
v_gene: TRBV3-1; abundance: -; j_gene: TRBJ1-1; d_gene: -; CDR3nt: TGTGCCAGCAGCCGATCCGGGTCTAGGGGGAACACTGAAGCTTTCTTT; CDR3aa: CASSRSGSRGNTEAFF
v_gene: TRBV9; abundance: -; j_gene: TRBJ1-3; d_gene: -; CDR3nt: TGTGCCAGCAGCGCCGACAGAAGTGGAAACACCATATATTTT; CDR3aa: CASSADRSGNTIYF